This TCR beta chain was observed in a study of T-cell reconstitution after alpha-beta-depleted transplantation in children. Study-wide results and caveats: Reportedly, only several hundred clones from non-depleted graft cells drove alpha-beta T-cell counts at about two months. T cells produced anew were the main source of T-cell counts and diversity one year after transplant.

Unique molecular identifiers were incorporated into the prepared TCRbeta library. TCRdb redid the calling of the PCR reads with MiXCR, one entry per CDR3 protein. The table includes 500,000 to 650,000 distinct CDR3 sequences, 9.5% to 12% detected once. In the case of this clonotype: Its antigen is not identified.

This clonotype originated in a female patient aged 2-10 years who had a stem cell transplant for aplastic anemia, so the T cells may come from the graft donor. The source material was PBMCs, mostly from graft donor cells, sampled 180 days after TCRalphabeta/CD19-depleted stem cell transplant.

The CDR3 reads CASSFTAGGPYEQYF. DNA for the CDR3: TGTGCCAGCAGTTTTACGGCAGGGGGCCCCTACGAGCAGTACTTC. This sequence joins TRBV27 and TRBJ2-7; TRBD1 aligns across 8 bases. The CDR3 runs to 15 residues. Germline CDR1 and CDR2: MNHEY and SMNVEV (reference sequence). Trimming cost V 3 bases and J 2 bases; bases outside gene matches: 6.